This T cell receptor beta chain is drawn from a study of human T cells and chemical hapten exposure (dated by TCRdb to about 2021). A note on the overall study: Libraries were combined into a pool for sequencing, and differences in TCR yield between samples came mainly from small differences in library volumes within the pool. Peripheral blood TCR repertoire changes were tracked in vivo in alopecia patients during primary and secondary sensitization to the hapten diphenylcyclopropenone (DPC). Both TCR alpha and TCR beta chains were sequenced from each blood RNA sample.

Via the germline V gene (reference sequence), CDR1 is SSHAT and CDR2 FNYEAQ. Inclusive of the bounding cysteine and phenylalanine, the CDR3 is 16 residues long. Kept here is only the CDR3 DNA, which spans 48 bases and is read in frame from base 1. Trimming takes 0 bases from V and 3 bases from J, and the germline ends sit 13 bases apart. Findings and caveats that apply to the study as a whole: Repeated subsampling changed both the strength of the expansion versus patch-test correlation and the threshold at which the correlation became significant. DPC sensitization did not change how many TCRs were above 1 in 1000 frequency, and no evidence was found of alterations in global repertoire structure.

Libraries were constructed by RACE. The instrument given in TCRdb is NextSeq 500. During library preparation, unique molecular identifiers were attached to individual cDNA molecules so that TCRs could be counted quantitatively and reproducibly. The paper's data handling went like this. The median number of TCRs per sample was 95,638, ranging from 23,224 to 690,600. The Decombinator software suite was used to annotate V, J and CDR3 in the TCR reads. For PS versus PT1 abundance plots, all samples were subsampled to the same number of TCRs (28,000). TCRs were defined as expanded if absent before sensitization and observed at least eight times at the 2-week time point. TCRdb cleaned the public reads at Q25 with fastp, built clones with MiXCR and kept in-frame beta chains. Duplicate CDR3 protein sequences are folded into a single record with the most common DNA and genes. What appears here as the V and J calls and clone size reflects TCRdb's work, not the paper's. The table for this sample lists approximately 79,000 distinct CDR3 sequences; roughly 8.7% of them were counted only once. Together, the top ten hold approximately 1.4% of the sample.

This clonotype was picked up many times. Its binding antigen is unknown. No base quality values were provided; no much bigger clone lies one nucleotide off. The sample's time point, from its label and the paper: healthy volunteer bleed at 6 weeks. Total RNA was isolated from unfractionated whole blood collected in Tempus Blood RNA tubes. As TCR sequencing controls, roughly five healthy volunteers were used, with blood taken at day 0, 2 weeks and 6 weeks. The sequence joins TRBV7-7 to TRBJ2-3; tentative D gene TRBD1, with 6 bases matching. The receptor comes from a male donor in good health. Some clones in this sample may be carry-over from other donors' samples. Source material: whole blood. DNA sequence: TGTGCCAGCAGCTTAGCCAGGGGTTTATTTACAGATACGCAGTATTTT. Its amino acids are CASSLARGLFTDTQYF.